Listed below are T cell receptor beta chains from one sample, sequenced in a study of OX40 agonist ivuxolimab in advanced cancers. Clones were sequenced by immunoSEQ multiplex PCR, and TCRdb holds only the in-frame ones, with some missing. The sample gives approximately 74,000 clones, 75% to 95% of which show up once; around 0.51% is in the top ten. The material sequenced was CD4+ or CD8+ T cells sorted from blood, taken in a trial of the OX40 agonist ivuxolimab. These receptors came from an adult with an advanced solid tumor such as melanoma, head and neck, liver or kidney cancer. Each CDR3 is given without its conserved first and last residue.

V	J	length	CDR3
TRBV13	TRBJ2-5	13	ASSLRDRGQETQY
TRBV20-1	TRBJ1-3	9	SRLSGNTIY
TRBV18	TRBJ2-3	13	ASSPGTSGVNTQY
TRBV6-1	TRBJ2-7	13	ASSERGLAIYEQY
TRBV14	TRBJ2-1	13	ASSLPGQGAREQF
TRBV14	TRBJ2-2	14	ASSQDGGEGTGELF
TRBV7-2	TRBJ2-7	11	ASSLADSYEQY
TRBV7-2	TRBJ1-1	11	ASTLGPETEAF
TRBV11-2	TRBJ1-1	15	ASSPLIGSGQNTEAF
TRBV6-1	TRBJ2-7	14	ASSDTGFRASYEQY
TRBV7-2	TRBJ1-2	14	ASSRSGLGGSDGYT
TRBV7-9	TRBJ2-7	12	ASSAGGQDYEQY
TRBV5-6	TRBJ1-5	11	ASSFDNNQPQH
TRBV9	TRBJ2-2	12	ASSVERANWELF
TRBV10-3	TRBJ2-6	13	AISEAGVGANVLT
TRBV28	TRBJ1-6	13	ASSLPQGTGSPLH
TRBV29-1	TRBJ2-3	11	SVDRVGTDTQY
TRBV6-5	TRBJ2-1	10	ASSARVGEQF
TRBV18	TRBJ2-7	14	ASSPTQVISPYEQY
TRBV7-3	TRBJ1-3	12	ASSLGGPGNTIY
TRBV19	TRBJ2-7	11	ASSTGERYEQY
TRBV5-6	TRBJ2-5	13	ASRSVLAAQETQY
TRBV19	TRBJ2-7	11	ASSIQVSYEQY
TRBV19	TRBJ2-1	14	ASSFRLAGVNNEQF
TRBV4-3	TRBJ2-7	13	ASSQESRGSYEQY
TRBV9	TRBJ1-2	13	ASSVGLGQGYGYT
TRBV28	TRBJ1-5	13	ASSLAGDINQPQH
TRBV19	TRBJ2-7	14	ASSPRLAVSSYEQY
TRBV28	TRBJ2-2	12	ASRWAVNTGELF
TRBV4-2	TRBJ2-1	17	ASSQVWRGDPSGVNEQF
TRBV18	TRBJ2-1	13	ASSPTSGDYNEQF
TRBV30	TRBJ1-1	11	AWSPPGPGMAF
TRBV6-1	TRBJ2-3	13	ASSAVYSGKDTQY
TRBV11-2	TRBJ1-1	13	ASSYEGTLYTEAF
TRBV11-3	TRBJ1-6	10	ASSFGNSPLH
TRBV7-7	TRBJ2-5	12	ASSFSGRGETQY
TRBV19	TRBJ2-3	13	ASSISSGIADTQY
TRBV18	TRBJ2-2	16	ASSPQGPGGINTGELF
TRBV18	TRBJ1-5	13	ASSRGTDRNQPQH
TRBV15	TRBJ1-5	13	ATSRDRGADQPQH
TRBV6-5	TRBJ2-3	11	ASRDSATDTQY
TRBV4-2	TRBJ1-6	13	ASSQVEKGWSPLH
TRBV4-3	TRBJ1-4	15	ASSQEAITANNEKLF
TRBV5-1	TRBJ1-4	11	ASSLPTNEKLF
TRBV6-1	TRBJ1-2	15	ASSGSLGTGPNYGYT
TRBV2	TRBJ2-3	13	ASSESGRATDTQY